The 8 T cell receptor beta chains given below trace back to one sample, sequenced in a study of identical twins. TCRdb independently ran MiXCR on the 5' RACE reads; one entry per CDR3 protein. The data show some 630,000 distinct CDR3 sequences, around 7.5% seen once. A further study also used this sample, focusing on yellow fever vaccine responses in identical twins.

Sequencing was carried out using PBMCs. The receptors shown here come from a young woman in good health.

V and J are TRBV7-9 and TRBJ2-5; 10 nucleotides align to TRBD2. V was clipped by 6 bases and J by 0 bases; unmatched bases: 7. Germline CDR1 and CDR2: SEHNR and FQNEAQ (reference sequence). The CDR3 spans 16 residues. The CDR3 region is CASSNSSGGYQETQYF. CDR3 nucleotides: TGTGCCAGCAGTAATTCTAGCGGGGGCTACCAAGAGACCCAGTACTTC. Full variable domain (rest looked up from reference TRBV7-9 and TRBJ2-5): DTGVSQNPRHKITKRGQNVTFRCDPISEHNRLYWYRQTLGQGPEFLTYFQNEAQLEKSRLLSDRFSAERPKGSFSTLEIQRTEQGDSAMYLCASSNSSGGYQETQYFGPGTRLLVL.

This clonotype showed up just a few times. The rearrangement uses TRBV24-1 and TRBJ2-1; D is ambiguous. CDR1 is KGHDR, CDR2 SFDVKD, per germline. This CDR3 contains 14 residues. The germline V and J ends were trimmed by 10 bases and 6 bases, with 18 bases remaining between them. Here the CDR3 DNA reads TGTGCCACATCTGACACCTACGTCCCCAATGAGCAGTTCTTC. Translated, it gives CATSDTYVPNEQFF.

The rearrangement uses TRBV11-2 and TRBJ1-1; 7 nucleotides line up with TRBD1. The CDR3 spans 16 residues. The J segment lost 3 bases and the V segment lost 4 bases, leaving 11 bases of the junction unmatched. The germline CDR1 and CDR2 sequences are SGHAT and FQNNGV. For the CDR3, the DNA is TGTGCCAGCAGCTCGGATCACAGGGGAAAGGACACTGAAGCTTTCTTT. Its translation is CASSSDHRGKDTEAFF. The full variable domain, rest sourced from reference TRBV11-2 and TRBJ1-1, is EAGVAQSPRYKIIEKRQSVAFWCNPISGHATLYWYQQILGQGPKLLIQFQNNGVVDDSQLPKDRFSAERLKGVDSTLKIQPAKLEDSAVYLCASSSDHRGKDTEAFFGQGTRLTVV.

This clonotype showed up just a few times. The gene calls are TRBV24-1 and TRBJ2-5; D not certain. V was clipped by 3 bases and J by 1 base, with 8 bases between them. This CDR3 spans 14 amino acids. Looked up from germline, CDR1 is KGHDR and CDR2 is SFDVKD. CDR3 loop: CATSDTKIQETQYF. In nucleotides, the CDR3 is TGTGCCACCAGTGATACGAAGATCCAAGAGACCCAGTACTTC.

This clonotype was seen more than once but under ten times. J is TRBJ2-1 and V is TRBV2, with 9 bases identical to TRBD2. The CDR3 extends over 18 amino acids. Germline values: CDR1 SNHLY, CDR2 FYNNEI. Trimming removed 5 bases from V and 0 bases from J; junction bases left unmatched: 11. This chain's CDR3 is CASSPGPLAGSSYNEQFF. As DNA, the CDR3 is TGTGCCAGCAGTCCAGGCCCTCTAGCGGGGAGCTCCTACAATGAGCAGTTCTTC.

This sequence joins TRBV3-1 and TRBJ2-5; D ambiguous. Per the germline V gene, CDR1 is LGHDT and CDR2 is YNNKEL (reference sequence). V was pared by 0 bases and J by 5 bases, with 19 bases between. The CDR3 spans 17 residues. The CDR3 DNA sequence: TGTGCCAGCAGCCAAGATCGGGTGACCTACGTAACCGAGACCCAGTACTTC. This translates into CASSQDRVTYVTETQYF.

The CDR3 sequence is CASSLGASGSFETQYF. Here the CDR3 DNA reads TGCGCCAGCAGCTTGGGGGCTAGCGGGAGTTTTGAGACCCAGTACTTC. This chain uses TRBV5-1 with TRBJ2-5, with 10 bases matching TRBD2. Trimming cost V 0 bases and J 5 bases; bases outside gene matches: 7. CDR1 and CDR2 from the germline V gene are SGHRS and YFSETQ. The CDR3 contains 16 residues.

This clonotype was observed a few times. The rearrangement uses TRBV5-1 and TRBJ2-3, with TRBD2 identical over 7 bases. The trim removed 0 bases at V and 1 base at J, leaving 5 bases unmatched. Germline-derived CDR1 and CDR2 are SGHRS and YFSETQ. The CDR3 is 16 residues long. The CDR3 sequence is CASSLAASGRTDTQYF. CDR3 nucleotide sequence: TGCGCCAGCAGCTTGGCGGCTAGCGGACGCACAGATACGCAGTATTTT.